The entry below gives a single TCR beta chain sequence along with its context. The PCR made use of 60 Vbeta and 13 Jbeta primers. Using immunoSEQ multiplex PCR, the repertoire was profiled, and TCRdb retains in-frame clones only, with some absent. The sample lists 150,000 to 200,000 clones; roughly four fifths were seen once. The record originates from a study of cytomegalovirus exposure and HLA in healthy donors. Between the trimmed V and J ends, which lost 2 bases and 4 bases, there was a span of 14 bases. CDR1 is PRHDT and CDR2 is FYEKMQ in the germline V gene (reference sequence). The CDR3 spans 15 residues.

V gene TRBV13 combines with J gene TRBJ1-1, with D unresolved. The source of this sequence is a woman aged 40-49 years in good health and CMV-seronegative. Sequencing was done on a sample of PBMCs. CDR3 sequence reads: CASSLPQGRVTEAFF. The CDR3, as DNA: TGTGCCAGCAGCTTACCCCAAGGGAGGGTCACTGAAGCTTTCTTT.